The clone carrying this T cell receptor (beta chain) was recorded only once. These data are taken from a study of PD-L1 blockade in urothelial cancer. The wider study: T cells were recovered from blood samples at a median of roughly 130,000.

Specified time point: pretreatment peripheral blood. The method was immunoSEQ multiplex PCR; TCRdb's version includes in-frame clones alone and lacks a portion of them. The sample has 45,000 to 55,000 clones; about four fifths are singletons. Sequenced material: PBMCs, taken around atezolizumab (anti-PD-L1) treatment. The sequence was obtained from a man in his sixties or seventies with urothelial cancer.

This CDR3 is CASSLVNGETQYF. In DNA form, the CDR3 reads TGTGCCAGCAGCTTAGTCAACGGAGAGACCCAGTACTTC. The chain couples TRBV7-8 to TRBJ2-5; D not certain. V was trimmed by 1 base and J by 4 bases, leaving 7 bases between them. The CDR3 is 13 residues long. Per germline, CDR1 SGHVS and CDR2 FQNEAQ.